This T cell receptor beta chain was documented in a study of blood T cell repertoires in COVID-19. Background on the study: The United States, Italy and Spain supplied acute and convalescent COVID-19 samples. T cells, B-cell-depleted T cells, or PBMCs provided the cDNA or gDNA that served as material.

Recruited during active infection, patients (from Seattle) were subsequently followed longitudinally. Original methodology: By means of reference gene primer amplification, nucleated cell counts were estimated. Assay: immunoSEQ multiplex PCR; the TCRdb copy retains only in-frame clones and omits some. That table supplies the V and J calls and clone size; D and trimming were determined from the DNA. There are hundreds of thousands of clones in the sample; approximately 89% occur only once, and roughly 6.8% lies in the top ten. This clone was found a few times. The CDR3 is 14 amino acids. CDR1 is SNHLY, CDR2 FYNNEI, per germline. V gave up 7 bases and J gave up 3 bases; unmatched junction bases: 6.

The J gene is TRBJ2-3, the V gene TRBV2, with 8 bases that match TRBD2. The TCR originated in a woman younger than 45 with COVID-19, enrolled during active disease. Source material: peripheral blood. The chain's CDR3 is CASTPQRGTDTQYF. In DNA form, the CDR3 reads TGTGCCAGCACTCCCCAGCGGGGGACAGATACGCAGTATTTT. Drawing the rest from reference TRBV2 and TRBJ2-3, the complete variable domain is EPEVTQTPSHQVTQMGQEVILRCVPISNHLYFYWYRQILGQKVEFLVSFYNNEISEKSEIFDDQFSVERPDGSNFTLKIRSTKLEDSAMYFCASTPQRGTDTQYFGPGTRLTVL.